This T cell receptor (beta chain) was recovered during a study of cytomegalovirus exposure and HLA in healthy donors. CDR1 MDHEN and CDR2 SYDVKM come from the germline V gene. V shed 10 bases and J shed 2 bases, with 12 bases lying between them. The CDR3 is 12 amino acids. Repertoires were generated with immunoSEQ multiplex PCR, while TCRdb's copy carries only in-frame clones and drops some. This repertoire shows 260,000 or so clones, roughly 90% found once; its top ten account for approximately 0.88%. Sequenced sample: PBMCs. The TCR sequence derives from a woman aged 18-30 years in good health and CMV-seronegative. The chain recombines TRBV28 with TRBJ2-7, with TRBD2 as a possible D gene (5 bases). CDR3 sequence (DNA): TGTGCCACCGAGGGTCTTACCTACGAGCAGTACTTC. Residues: CATEGLTYEQYF.